The TCR beta chain under discussion was sequenced for a study of shared clonotypes between healthy human individuals. On this clone: Its matching antigen is unknown.

The CDR3 covers 13 residues. From germline, CDR1 is SGDLS and CDR2 YYNGEE. V was shortened by 0 bases and J by 4 bases, with 5 bases between the two germline ends. Whole-study findings and limits: A generally larger estimated richness was seen in naive subsets than in memory subsets. Sharing of clonotypes among donors was expected to vary with sequencing depth.

It was 150 to 200 ng DNA, around 33,000 T cell genomes, that sorted-subset replicate PCRs used. TCRdb's table, derived via immunoSEQ multiplex PCR, lists solely in-frame clones and lacks some. Of fewer than 2.5 million clones in the sample, approximately 94% were seen once. This rearrangement joins TRBV9 to TRBJ1-5, with D uncertain. Sample: naive CD4+ T cells from PBMCs. Noted subset: CD45RA+ positively selected. The TCR originated in a man aged 18 to 35 in good health. Some clones in this sample may be carry-over from other donors' samples. The CDR3 protein is CASSVDLNQPQHF. In DNA form, the CDR3 reads TGTGCCAGCAGCGTAGATCTGAATCAGCCCCAGCATTTT.